The 25 T cell receptor beta chains given below trace back to one sample, sequenced in a study of T cell repertoires in cytomegalovirus infection. TCRdb used MiXCR to reprocess the reads, holding one entry per CDR3 protein. The sample has approximately 990,000 distinct CDR3 sequences, roughly a third seen once. Their target antigens are unknown. The starting material was cultured CD8+ T cells from PBMCs, obtained from culture after CMV antigen stimulation. Receptors were obtained from a human donor in good health (CMV status not recorded). Some clones in this sample may be carry-over from other donors' samples.

The V and J genes are TRBV6-5 and TRBJ1-2, with D unclear. The CDR3 runs 15 residues. The V gene lost 0 bases and the J gene lost 1 base, with 9 bases spanning the gap. Germline values: CDR1 MNHEY, CDR2 SVGAGI. CDR3 residues: CASSYSNNINYGYTF. As DNA, the CDR3 is TGTGCCAGCAGTTACTCGAATAACATTAACTATGGCTACACCTTC.

The rearrangement joins TRBV20-1 to TRBJ1-2; TRBD1 aligns across 10 bases. Germline V gene sequence: CDR1 DFQATT, CDR2 SNEGSKA (reference sequence). V dropped 3 bases and J dropped 1; count of bases not matched to a gene: 14. The CDR3 totals 18 residues. The CDR3 nucleotides are TGCAGTGCTAGCCGGGGTCTGGGACAGGGGCTAGTTAACTATGGCTACACCTTC. This sequence encodes CSASRGLGQGLVNYGYTF.

This clonotype was counted between two and nine times. The rearrangement uses TRBV7-6 and TRBJ1-1; weak D call: TRBD1 (5 bases). The germline V gene has CDR1 SGHVS and CDR2 FNYEAQ. Trimming stripped 1 base from V and 1 base from J, with 7 bases between. There are 14 residues in the CDR3. CDR3 sequence: CASSLDTGNTEAFF. CDR3 nucleotide sequence: TGTGCCAGCAGCTTAGACACAGGGAACACTGAAGCTTTCTTT.

The chain couples TRBV6-2 or TRBV6-3 to TRBJ1-2; 8 bases align to TRBD1. The CDR3 loop spans 13 amino acids. Germline CDR1 MNHEY, CDR2 SVGEGT. The trim removed 5 bases at V and 8 bases at J, leaving 7 bases unmatched. CDR3 sequence: CASSPGTGQGYTF. The CDR3 nucleotides read TGTGCCAGCAGTCCCGGGACAGGCCAAGGCTACACCTTC.

This chain uses TRBV5-6 with TRBJ2-1; no definite D call. Germline values: CDR1 SGHDT, CDR2 YYEEEE. CDR3 length: 13 residues. Trimming took 2 bases from V and 3 from J, leaving 6 bases between them. The CDR3 loop is CASSLNIYNEQFF. CDR3 DNA sequence: TGTGCCAGCAGCTTAAACATCTACAATGAGCAGTTCTTC. Filled out from reference TRBV5-6 and TRBJ2-1, the complete variable domain reads DAGVTQSPTHLIKTRGQQVTLRCSPKSGHDTVSWYQQALGQGPQFIFQYYEEEERQRGNFPDRFSGHQFPNYSSELNVNALLLGDSALYLCASSLNIYNEQFFGPGTRLTVL.

The sample holds a few counts of this clonotype. The rearrangement uses TRBV10-3 and TRBJ2-7; TRBD1 might be the D (5 bases). The germline gives CDR1 ENHRY, CDR2 SYGVKD. The CDR3 is made up of 18 amino acids. V lost 6 bases, J lost 7 bases, and 31 bases lay in between. CDR3 protein: CAIRRPIKSPGQGDEQYF. CDR3 coding DNA: TGTGCCATCAGGCGCCCTATTAAATCTCCGGGCCAGGGTGATGAGCAGTACTTC.

This chain links TRBV15 with TRBJ1-6, with D hard to call. Looked up from germline, CDR1 is LNHNV and CDR2 is YYDKDF (reference sequence). The CDR3 is 16 residues long. Trimming stripped 0 bases from V and 7 bases from J, with 13 bases between. CDR3 region: CATSRERTVRNSPLHF. As DNA, the CDR3 is TGTGCCACCAGCAGAGAAAGGACCGTCCGAAATTCACCCCTCCACTTT.

This clonotype was detected a few times. Mismatch with germline at one junction end may stem from a read error. This rearrangement joins TRBV7-6 to TRBJ2-5; tentatively, D is TRBD1 or TRBD2 (5 bases each). The CDR3 covers 14 residues. Germline loops: CDR1 SGHVS, CDR2 FNYEAQ. CDR3 DNA sequence: TGTGCTAGCAGCCCGACGGGGCCGGGAGAGACCCAGTACTTC. Its protein is CASSPTGPGETQYF.

To note about this clonotype: A read error may explain this, as a much larger clone is one base away. The chain has TRBV7-2 and TRBJ2-3; D possibly uses TRBD1 or TRBD2 (5 bases each). This CDR3 contains 16 residues. CDR1 is SGHTA, CDR2 FQGNSA, per germline. CDR3: CVSSFVSGPSTDTQYF. CDR3 in DNA: TGTGTCAGCAGCTTCGTTTCGGGGCCAAGCACAGATACGCAGTATTTT.

The J gene is TRBJ2-1, the V gene TRBV10-3; TRBD2 aligns across 8 bases. This CDR3 contains 16 residues. The J segment lost 4 bases and the V segment lost 2 bases, leaving 7 bases of the junction unmatched. Germline CDR1 reads ENHRY; CDR2 reads SYGVKD. For the CDR3, the DNA is TGTGCCATCAGTGAGCCCTTAGCGGGGTTTTACAATGAGCAGTTCTTC. Encoded protein: CAISEPLAGFYNEQFF.

For this clonotype: A much larger clone is a single base away; this may be a read error. The V call is TRBV7-8, the J call TRBJ2-7, with 9 positions matching TRBD1. Germline lookup yields CDR1 SGHVS and CDR2 FQNEAQ. This CDR3 spans 16 amino acids. The CDR3 coding sequence is TGTGTCAGCAGCTTAGCCAGACAGGGGGGTTCTTACGAGCAGTACGTC. It encodes CVSSLARQGGSYEQYV.

This clonotype was observed a handful of times. V is TRBV6-2 or TRBV6-3 and J is TRBJ1-1; no clear D gene. V lost 8 bases, J lost 6 bases, and 7 bases lay in between. The CDR3 contains 10 residues. CDR1 and CDR2 (germline): MNHEY, SVGEGT. The CDR3 nucleotides read TGTGCCAGCGGATCACCTGAAGCTTTCTTT. Translated: CASGSPEAFF.

This clonotype was observed at least ten times. The chain is built from TRBV7-9 and TRBJ1-2; no clear D gene. The V end lost 5 bases, the J end lost 2 bases, and 9 bases lay between the germline ends. CDR3 length: 13 residues. The germline CDR1 and CDR2 sequences are SEHNR and FQNEAQ (reference sequence). CDR3 protein: CASSPEGNYGYTF. As DNA, the CDR3 is TGTGCCAGCAGCCCCGAAGGGAACTATGGCTACACCTTC.

The table lists this clonotype with a few counts. The chain recombines TRBV12-3 or TRBV12-4 with TRBJ2-1, with D perhaps given as TRBD1 or TRBD2 (6 bases each). This CDR3 comprises 13 residues. Trimming took 7 bases from V and 8 from J, leaving 15 bases between them. CDR3 residues: CASIEGGSDEQFF. The CDR3 region has the DNA TGTGCCAGCATCGAGGGGGGCTCGGATGAGCAGTTCTTC.

This clonotype was found many times. The chain uses TRBV12-3 or TRBV12-4 and TRBJ1-2, with D possibly being TRBD1 (6 bases). The CDR3 has 14 residues. Trimming cost V 4 bases and J 2 bases, with 11 bases left between them. CDR3 amino acids: CASSSDSRNYGYTF. The CDR3 DNA reads as TGTGCCAGCAGTTCGGACAGCAGGAACTATGGCTACACCTTC.

This clonotype was seen many times. This chain connects TRBV10-3 to TRBJ2-2, with D unclear. The V end lost 6 bases, the J end lost 0 bases, and 14 bases lay between the germline ends. The CDR3 is 16 residues long. Germline V gene lookup returns CDR1 ENHRY and CDR2 SYGVKD. CDR3 bases: TGTGCCATCAGCGAACGGGCCTTCGCGAACACCGGGGAGCTGTTTTTT. Translated: CAISERAFANTGELFF.

The rearrangement joins TRBV4-1 to TRBJ2-3; 8 bases line up with TRBD2. Germline V gene sequence: CDR1 MGHRA, CDR2 YSYEKL. This CDR3 has 17 residues. The V gene end was trimmed by 0 bases and the J gene end by 2 bases; junction bases not matched to a gene: 7. CDR3 in amino acids: CASSQDGTGGFTDTQYF. The CDR3 DNA sequence: TGCGCCAGCAGCCAAGATGGGACGGGGGGGTTCACAGATACGCAGTATTTT.

V gene TRBV5-1 combines with J gene TRBJ2-1, with D maybe TRBD1 (5 bases). This CDR3 is 15 amino acids long. CDR1 is SGHRS, CDR2 YFSETQ, per germline. The V end was cut by 1 base, the J end by 5 bases, with 13 bases between. The CDR3 loop is CASSLLREGDNEQFF. CDR3 coding DNA: TGCGCCAGCAGCTTGCTCAGGGAAGGGGACAATGAGCAGTTCTTC.

This clonotype was counted ten times or more. The V call is TRBV7-2, the J call TRBJ2-1; 8 bases are shared with TRBD1. Germline V CDR1 and CDR2: SGHTA, FQGNSA. The CDR3 totals 16 residues. J gave up 4 bases and V 5 bases, and 10 bases lay outside the gene matches. Written as DNA, the CDR3 is TGTGCCAGCAGCGGCCGGGCCACAGGGGGATACAATGAGCAGTTCTTC. Its protein product is CASSGRATGGYNEQFF.

This clonotype has a handful of counts. This chain joins TRBV27 and TRBJ1-2; no definite D call. Germline lookup yields CDR1 MNHEY and CDR2 SMNVEV (reference sequence). This CDR3 is built from 12 residues. The V end lost 8 bases, the J end lost 8 bases, and 15 bases lay between the germline ends. DNA of the CDR3: TGTGCCAGCTCCTCATACGGTCGCGGCTACACCTTC. Encoded protein: CASSSYGRGYTF.

CDR3 sequence: CASSAFRNQETQYF. The CDR3 region has the DNA TGTGCCAGCAGTGCTTTTCGAAACCAAGAGACCCAGTACTTC. The J gene is TRBJ2-5, the V gene TRBV6-1, with D hard to call. Trimming stripped 4 bases from V and 0 bases from J, with 9 bases between. The CDR3 is 14 amino acids. The germline gives CDR1 MNHNS, CDR2 SASEGT.

The chain has TRBV7-6 and TRBJ2-1; perhaps TRBD1 as D (6 bases). The CDR3 has 15 amino acids. Germline-derived CDR1 and CDR2 are SGHVS and FNYEAQ. V was trimmed by 4 bases and J by 0 bases, leaving 10 bases between them. The CDR3 loop reads CASSSDRISYNEQFF. The DNA for the CDR3 is TGTGCCAGCAGCTCCGACAGGATCTCCTACAATGAGCAGTTCTTC.

The CDR3 here is CASSLAGVDEQYV. The CDR3 DNA reads as TGTGCCAGCAGCTTAGCGGGGGTCGACGAGCAGTACGTC. The chain couples TRBV7-9 to TRBJ2-7; D tentatively reads TRBD1 or TRBD2 (5 bases each). The CDR3 covers 13 residues. CDR1 is SEHNR, CDR2 FQNEAQ, per germline (reference sequence). V shed 0 bases and J shed 5 bases, with 8 bases lying between them.

CDR3 bases: TGCAGCGGCCGGGACGGCAATGAGCAGTTCTTC. It encodes CSGRDGNEQFF. The gene calls are TRBV29-1 and TRBJ2-1; D is tentatively TRBD1 or TRBD2 (5 bases each). From germline, CDR1 is SQVTM and CDR2 ANQGSEA. The CDR3 loop spans 11 amino acids. Trimming pared 7 bases from V and 6 bases from J, leaving 10 bases between.

V and J are TRBV12-3 or TRBV12-4 and TRBJ2-1; D unresolved. This CDR3 is built from 15 residues. The V end was cut by 3 bases, the J end by 8 bases, with 17 bases between. The CDR3 DNA is TGTGCCAGCAGTTTTTCGCCCAACCCTGGAGATGAGCAGTTCTTC. It codes for CASSFSPNPGDEQFF.